This T cell receptor (beta chain) was sequenced in a study of shared clonotypes between healthy human individuals. About the research overall: Those who served as donors were a couple of women and a few men between the ages of 18 and 49.

Assay execution proceeded at the deep level. Sequenced by immunoSEQ multiplex PCR; TCRdb stores in-frame clones only, minus some. The sample carries about 480,000 clones, 60% to 80% recorded once. The study drew its donors from healthy HIV-negative adults without recent acute infections or vaccinations. The V end was cut by 2 bases, the J end by 4 bases, with 19 bases between. This CDR3 comprises 17 residues. Germline CDR1 reads SGHDT; CDR2 reads YYEEEE. The source is a woman in her thirties or forties in good health. Some clones in this sample may be carry-over from other donors' samples. The sample comprised PBMCs. The rearrangement links TRBV5-6 to TRBJ2-1; D is unresolved. CDR3 sequence reads: CASSLELTSPVYNEQFF. The DNA of the CDR3 is TGTGCCAGCAGCTTAGAACTGACCTCGCCCGTTTACAATGAGCAGTTCTTC.